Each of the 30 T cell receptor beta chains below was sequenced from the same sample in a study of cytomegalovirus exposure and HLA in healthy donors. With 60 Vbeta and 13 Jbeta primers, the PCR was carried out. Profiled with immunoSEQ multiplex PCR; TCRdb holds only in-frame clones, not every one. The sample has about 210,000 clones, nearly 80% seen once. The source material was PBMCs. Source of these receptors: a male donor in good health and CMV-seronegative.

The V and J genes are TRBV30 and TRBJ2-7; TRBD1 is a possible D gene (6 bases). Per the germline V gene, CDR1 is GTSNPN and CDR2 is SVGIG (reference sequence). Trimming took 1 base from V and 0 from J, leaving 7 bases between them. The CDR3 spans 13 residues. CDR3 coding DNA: TGTGCCTGGAGTGGGACAGCCTCCTACGAGCAGTACTTC. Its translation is CAWSGTASYEQYF.

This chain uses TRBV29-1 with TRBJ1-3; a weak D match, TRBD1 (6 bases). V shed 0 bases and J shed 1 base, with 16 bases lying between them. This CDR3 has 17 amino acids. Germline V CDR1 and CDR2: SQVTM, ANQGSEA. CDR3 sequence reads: CSVEDPGQFISGNTIYF. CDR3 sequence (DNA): TGCAGCGTTGAAGATCCCGGACAGTTCATTTCTGGAAACACCATATATTTT.

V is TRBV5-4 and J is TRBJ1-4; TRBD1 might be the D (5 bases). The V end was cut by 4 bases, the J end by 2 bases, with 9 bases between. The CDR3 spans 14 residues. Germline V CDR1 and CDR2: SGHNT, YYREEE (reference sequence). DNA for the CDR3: TGTGCCAGCAGCCCGACAGCTACTAATGAAAAACTGTTTTTT. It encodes CASSPTATNEKLFF.

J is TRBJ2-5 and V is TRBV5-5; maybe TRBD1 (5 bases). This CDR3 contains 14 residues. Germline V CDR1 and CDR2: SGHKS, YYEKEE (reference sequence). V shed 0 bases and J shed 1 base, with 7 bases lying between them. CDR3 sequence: CASSLVQGQETQYF. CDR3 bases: TGTGCCAGCAGCTTGGTCCAGGGCCAAGAGACCCAGTACTTC.

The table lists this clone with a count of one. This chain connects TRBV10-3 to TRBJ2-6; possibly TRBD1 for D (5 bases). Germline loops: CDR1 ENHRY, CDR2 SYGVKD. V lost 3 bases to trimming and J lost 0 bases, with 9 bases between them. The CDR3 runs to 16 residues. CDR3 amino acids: CAISERQGSGANVLTF. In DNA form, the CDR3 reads TGTGCCATCAGTGAACGTCAGGGCTCTGGGGCCAACGTCCTGACTTTC.

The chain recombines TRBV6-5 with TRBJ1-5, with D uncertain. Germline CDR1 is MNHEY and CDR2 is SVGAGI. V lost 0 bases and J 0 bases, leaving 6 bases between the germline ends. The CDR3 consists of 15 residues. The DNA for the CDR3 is TGTGCCAGCAGTTACTCCGGGGTTAGCAATCAGCCCCAGCATTTT. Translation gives CASSYSGVSNQPQHF.

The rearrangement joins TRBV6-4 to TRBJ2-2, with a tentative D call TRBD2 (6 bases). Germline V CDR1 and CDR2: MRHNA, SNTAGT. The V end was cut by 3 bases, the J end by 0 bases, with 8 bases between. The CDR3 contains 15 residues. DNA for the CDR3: TGTGCCAGCAGTGAGGGGGACTCGAACACCGGGGAGCTGTTTTTT. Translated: CASSEGDSNTGELFF.

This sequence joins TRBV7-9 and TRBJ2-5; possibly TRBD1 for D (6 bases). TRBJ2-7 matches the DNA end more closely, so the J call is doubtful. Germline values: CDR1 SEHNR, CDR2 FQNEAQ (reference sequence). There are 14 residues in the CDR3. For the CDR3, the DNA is TGTGCCAGCAGCCGGACAGATTTTACCTACGAGCAGTACTTC. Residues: CASSRTDFTYEQYF.

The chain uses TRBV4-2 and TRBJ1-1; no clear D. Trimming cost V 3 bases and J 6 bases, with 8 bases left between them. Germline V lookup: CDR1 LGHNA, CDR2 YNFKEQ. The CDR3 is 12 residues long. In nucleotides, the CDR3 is TGTGCCAGCAGCCACCGACTCGCTGAAGCTTTCTTT. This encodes CASSHRLAEAFF.

CDR3 region: CASTLAGGSQETQYF. Written as DNA, the CDR3 is TGTGCCAGCACTCTAGCGGGAGGATCCCAAGAGACCCAGTACTTC. The chain couples TRBV27 to TRBJ2-5, with TRBD2 matching over 11 bases. The CDR3 runs 15 residues. After removal of 7 bases from V and 1 base from J, the junction contained 5 bases not matched to a gene. The V gene's germline CDR1 is MNHEY and CDR2 SMNVEV (reference sequence).

The CDR3: CSVTLGTGGSGANVLTF. In nucleotides, the CDR3 is TGCAGCGTTACCCTCGGGACAGGGGGATCCGGGGCCAACGTCCTGACTTTC. The chain carries TRBV29-1 and TRBJ2-6; 11 positions agree with TRBD1. Unmatched junction bases numbered 10, after V lost 5 bases and J lost 4 bases. Germline assignment: CDR1 SQVTM and CDR2 ANQGSEA. The CDR3 has 17 residues.

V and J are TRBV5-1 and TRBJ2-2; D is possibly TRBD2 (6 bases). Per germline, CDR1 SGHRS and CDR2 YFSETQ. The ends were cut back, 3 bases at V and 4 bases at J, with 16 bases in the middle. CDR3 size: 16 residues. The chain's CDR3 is CASSYSPGRSTGELFF. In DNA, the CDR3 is TGCGCCAGCAGCTATAGTCCCGGGAGAAGCACCGGGGAGCTGTTTTTT.

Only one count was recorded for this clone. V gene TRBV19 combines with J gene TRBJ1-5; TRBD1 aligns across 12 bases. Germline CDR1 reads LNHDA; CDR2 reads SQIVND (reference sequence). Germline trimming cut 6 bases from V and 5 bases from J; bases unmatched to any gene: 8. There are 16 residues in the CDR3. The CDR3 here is CASSRNRDRGHQPQHF. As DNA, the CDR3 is TGTGCCAGTAGCCGTAACCGGGACAGGGGGCATCAGCCCCAGCATTTT. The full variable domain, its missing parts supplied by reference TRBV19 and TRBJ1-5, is DGGITQSPKYLFRKEGQNVTLSCEQNLNHDAMYWYRQDPGQGLRLIYYSQIVNDFQKGDIAEGYSVSREKKESFPLTVTSAQKNPTAFYLCASSRNRDRGHQPQHFGDGTRLSIL.

CDR3 residues: CASSPRQTSGAATYEQYF. The CDR3 region has the DNA TGTGCCAGCAGCCCCAGGCAGACTAGCGGGGCCGCGACCTACGAGCAGTACTTC. V is TRBV5-6 and J is TRBJ2-7, with TRBD2 matching 11 bases. The CDR3 extends over 18 amino acids. CDR1 is SGHDT, CDR2 YYEEEE, per germline. Trimming took 4 bases from V and 2 from J; bases not matched to a gene: 14.

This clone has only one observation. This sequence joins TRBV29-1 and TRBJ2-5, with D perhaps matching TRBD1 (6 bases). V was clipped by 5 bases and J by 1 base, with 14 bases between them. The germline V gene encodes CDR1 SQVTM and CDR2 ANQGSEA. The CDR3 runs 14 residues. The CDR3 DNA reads TGCAGCGTTTCAGGGGCCAATGCCCAAGAGACCCAGTACTTC. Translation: CSVSGANAQETQYF.

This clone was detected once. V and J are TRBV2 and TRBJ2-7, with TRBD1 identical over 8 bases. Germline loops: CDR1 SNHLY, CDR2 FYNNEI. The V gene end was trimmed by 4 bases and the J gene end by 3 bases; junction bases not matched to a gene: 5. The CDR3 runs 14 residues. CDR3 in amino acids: CASSGTGFDYEQYF. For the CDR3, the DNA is TGTGCCAGCAGTGGGACAGGGTTCGACTACGAGCAGTACTTC. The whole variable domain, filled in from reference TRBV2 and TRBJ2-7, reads EPEVTQTPSHQVTQMGQEVILRCVPISNHLYFYWYRQILGQKVEFLVSFYNNEISEKSEIFDDQFSVERPDGSNFTLKIRSTKLEDSAMYFCASSGTGFDYEQYFGPGTRLTVT.

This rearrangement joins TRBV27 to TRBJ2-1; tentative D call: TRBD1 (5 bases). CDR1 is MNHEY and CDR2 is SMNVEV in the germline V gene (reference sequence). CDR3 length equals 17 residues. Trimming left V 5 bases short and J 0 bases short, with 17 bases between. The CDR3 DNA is TGTGCCAGCAGTCTGGACATGGGGTGGAGCTCCTACAATGAGCAGTTCTTC. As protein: CASSLDMGWSSYNEQFF.

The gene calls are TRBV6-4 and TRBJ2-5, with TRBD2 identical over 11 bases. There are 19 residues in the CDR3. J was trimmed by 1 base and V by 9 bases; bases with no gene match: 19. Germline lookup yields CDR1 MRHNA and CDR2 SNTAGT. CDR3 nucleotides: TGTGCCAGAAGTAGACCGCTACTAGCGGGGGATCCCCGCCAAGAGACCCAGTACTTC. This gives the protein CARSRPLLAGDPRQETQYF.

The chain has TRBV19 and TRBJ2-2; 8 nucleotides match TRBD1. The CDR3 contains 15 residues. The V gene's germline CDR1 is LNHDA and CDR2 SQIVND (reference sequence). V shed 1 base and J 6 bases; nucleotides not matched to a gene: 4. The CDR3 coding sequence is TGTGCCAGTAGTATAGGACAGGGGATTGCCGGGGAGCTGTTTTTT. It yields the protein CASSIGQGIAGELFF.

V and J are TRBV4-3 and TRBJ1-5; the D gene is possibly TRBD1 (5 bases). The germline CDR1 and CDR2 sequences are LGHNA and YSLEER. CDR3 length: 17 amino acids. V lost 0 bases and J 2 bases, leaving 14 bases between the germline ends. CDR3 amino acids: CASSQDRPREGNQPQHF. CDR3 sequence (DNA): TGCGCCAGCAGCCAAGATCGGCCCAGGGAGGGCAATCAGCCCCAGCATTTT.

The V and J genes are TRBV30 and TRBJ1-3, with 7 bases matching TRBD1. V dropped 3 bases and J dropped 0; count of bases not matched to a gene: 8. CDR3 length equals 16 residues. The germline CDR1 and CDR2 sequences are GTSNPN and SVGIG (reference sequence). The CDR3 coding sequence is TGTGCCTGGAGACTCCCGGGACAGTACTCTGGAAACACCATATATTTT. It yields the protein CAWRLPGQYSGNTIYF.

The CDR3 is CASSDRGYSNQPQHF. In DNA form, the CDR3 reads TGTGCCAGCAGTGATCGGGGATATAGCAATCAGCCCCAGCATTTT. V is TRBV25-1 and J is TRBJ1-5; D gene unclear. With 3 bases removed from V and 0 bases from J, the gap between germline ends came to 9 bases. The CDR3 is 15 amino acids. Germline CDR1 MGHDK, CDR2 SYGVNS.

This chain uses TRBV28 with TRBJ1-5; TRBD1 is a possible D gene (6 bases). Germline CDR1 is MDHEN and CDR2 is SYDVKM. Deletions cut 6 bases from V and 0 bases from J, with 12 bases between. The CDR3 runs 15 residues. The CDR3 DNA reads TGTGCCAGCAGGGGGGCCTGGGGTAGCAATCAGCCCCAGCATTTT. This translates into CASRGAWGSNQPQHF.

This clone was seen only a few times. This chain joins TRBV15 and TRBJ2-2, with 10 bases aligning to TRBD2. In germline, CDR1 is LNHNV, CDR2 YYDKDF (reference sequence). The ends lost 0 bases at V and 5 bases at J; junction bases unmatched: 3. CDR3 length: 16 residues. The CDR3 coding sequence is TGTGCCACCAGCAGAGACAGCGGGGGGGAAACCGGGGAGCTGTTTTTT. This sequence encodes CATSRDSGGETGELFF.

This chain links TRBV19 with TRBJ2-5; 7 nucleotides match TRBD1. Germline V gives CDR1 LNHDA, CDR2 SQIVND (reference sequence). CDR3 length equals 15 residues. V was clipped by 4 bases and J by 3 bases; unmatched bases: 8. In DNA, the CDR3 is TGTGCCAGTAGTAGGGTCGAGGGGACAGAAGAGACCCAGTACTTC. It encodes CASSRVEGTEETQYF. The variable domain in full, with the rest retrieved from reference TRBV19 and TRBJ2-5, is DGGITQSPKYLFRKEGQNVTLSCEQNLNHDAMYWYRQDPGQGLRLIYYSQIVNDFQKGDIAEGYSVSREKKESFPLTVTSAQKNPTAFYLCASSRVEGTEETQYFGPGTRLLVL.

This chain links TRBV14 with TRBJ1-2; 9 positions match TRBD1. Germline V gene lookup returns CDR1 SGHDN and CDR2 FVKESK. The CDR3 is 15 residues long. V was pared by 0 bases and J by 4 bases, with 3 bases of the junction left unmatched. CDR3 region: CASSQEGTGTYGYTF. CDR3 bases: TGTGCCAGCAGCCAAGAAGGGACAGGGACCTATGGCTACACCTTC.

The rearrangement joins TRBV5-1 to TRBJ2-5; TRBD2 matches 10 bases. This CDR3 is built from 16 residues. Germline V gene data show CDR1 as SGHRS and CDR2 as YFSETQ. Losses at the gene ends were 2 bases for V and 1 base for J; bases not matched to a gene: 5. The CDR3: CASSFTSGVGQETQYF. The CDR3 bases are TGCGCCAGCAGCTTCACTAGCGGGGTGGGCCAAGAGACCCAGTACTTC.

The CDR3 DNA is TGCGCCAGCAGCGCGGGGTCTGCAACTAATGAAAAACTGTTTTTT. Amino acid sequence: CASSAGSATNEKLFF. The chain employs TRBV5-1 and TRBJ1-4; D is undetermined. Germline V gene sequence: CDR1 SGHRS, CDR2 YFSETQ. Deletions cut 4 bases from V and 0 bases from J, with 10 bases between. This CDR3 region has 15 residues.

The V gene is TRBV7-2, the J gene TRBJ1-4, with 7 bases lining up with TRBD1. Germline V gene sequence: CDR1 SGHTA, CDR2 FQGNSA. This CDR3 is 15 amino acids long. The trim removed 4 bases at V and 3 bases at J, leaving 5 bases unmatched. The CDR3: CASSSQTGPNEKLFF. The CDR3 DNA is TGTGCCAGCAGCTCCCAGACAGGGCCTAATGAAAAACTGTTTTTT.

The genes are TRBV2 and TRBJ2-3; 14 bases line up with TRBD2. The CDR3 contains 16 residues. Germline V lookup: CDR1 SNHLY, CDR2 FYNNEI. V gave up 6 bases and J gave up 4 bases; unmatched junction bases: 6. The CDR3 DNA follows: TGTGCCAGCAGCCTGACTAGCGGGGGGGCTCCAGATACGCAGTATTTT. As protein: CASSLTSGGAPDTQYF.